This TCR beta chain stems from a study of blood T cell repertoires in COVID-19. About the research overall: The samples span acute and convalescent COVID-19 from the United States, Italy and Spain. T cells, B-cell-depleted T cells, or PBMCs supplied cDNA or gDNA.

V gave up 2 bases and J gave up 5 bases; unmatched junction bases: 1. Per germline, CDR1 ENHRY and CDR2 SYGVKD. CDR3 length equals 14 residues. In the study's own analysis: Reference gene primer amplification gave estimated nucleated cell counts. Data came from immunoSEQ multiplex PCR; TCRdb stores just in-frame clones and leaves some out. Clone size and the V and J calls come from that table; the DNA yielded D and trimming. The sample includes 100,000 to 150,000 clones, almost 85% seen only once; the top ten take over 1.1%. This chain links TRBV10-3 with TRBJ1-5, with TRBD1 matching over 9 bases. The sequence was obtained from a man between 60 and 70 years old with acute or convalescent COVID-19. Sequencing used peripheral blood. For the CDR3, the DNA is TGTGCCATCAGTGAGCGACAGGGGGATCAGCCCCAGCATTTT. It encodes CAISERQGDQPQHF.